These T cell receptor beta chains were read from a single sample in a study of blood T cell repertoires in COVID-19. Sequencing used immunoSEQ multiplex PCR; TCRdb keeps in-frame clones, though not all of them. The table shows 200,000 to 250,000 clones, with about 89% occurring only once. The sample was peripheral blood. Receptors were obtained from a man in his 60s who had recovered from COVID-19. Each CDR3 is given with its conserved first and last residue. The D gene is left open where the match is weak.

d_call	v_call	j_call	cdr3_aa
-	TRBV6-2/TRBV6-3	TRBJ1-1	CASSRSGFRNTEAFF
TRBD2	TRBV7-2	TRBJ2-5	CASTTSAGEVTQYF
TRBD1	TRBV5-1	TRBJ2-2	CASSLDRGPPGELFF
TRBD1	TRBV3-1/TRBV3-2	TRBJ1-2	CASSYRGNNYGYTF
-	TRBV5-1	TRBJ1-6	CASSPEISYNSPLHF
TRBD1	TRBV19	TRBJ2-7	CASSTPTKGAASPYEQYF
TRBD2	TRBV23-1	TRBJ2-5	CASSPVAGDETQYF
-	TRBV29-1	TRBJ1-1	CSVEDGQRTAEAFF
-	TRBV5-5	TRBJ1-6	CASSLPTVNSPLHF
-	TRBV3-1/TRBV3-2	TRBJ2-5	CASSQEANPRETQYF
TRBD2	TRBV19	TRBJ2-5	CASSIDHRAGQETQYF
-	TRBV9	TRBJ1-2	CASSVGTSNYGYTF
-	TRBV3-1/TRBV3-2	TRBJ1-1	CASSQGPGRTEAFF
-	TRBV19	TRBJ1-1	CASTVGGTEAFF
-	TRBV2	TRBJ2-7	CASSAGERAYEQYF
TRBD2	TRBV7-6	TRBJ2-5	CASSSRGGGEETQYF
-	TRBV14	TRBJ2-7	CASSQAPGSGEQYF
TRBD2	TRBV5-1	TRBJ2-2	CASSRTSGGTGELFF
TRBD2	TRBV7-2	TRBJ2-5	CASSLGRTSGGTQETQYF
TRBD1	TRBV29-1	TRBJ1-2	CSVGTGRGRSGYTF
-	TRBV7-2	TRBJ2-3	CASSLELATDTQYF
TRBD2	TRBV7-2	TRBJ2-1	CASSSPGLAGAVSYNEQFF
-	TRBV7-9	TRBJ1-6	CASSFRHLNSPLHF
TRBD2	TRBV20-1	TRBJ2-1	CSASLGGAYNEQFF
TRBD1	TRBV24-1	TRBJ2-1	CATSDRDRHYNEQFF
-	TRBV7-2	TRBJ1-2	CASSLGAGFGEHTF
-	TRBV7-2	TRBJ2-7	CASSLRRGIYEQYF